This T cell receptor beta chain was recorded in a study of blood T cell repertoires in COVID-19 (dated by TCRdb to about 2020). With respect to the entire study: Samples covering the acute and convalescent phases of COVID-19 were provided by collaborators in the United States, Italy and Spain. A freely available public database, intended as a resource for researchers studying the immune response to SARS-CoV-2, is where the repertoires were released. Deeply sampled blood TCRbeta repertoires from subjects exposed to, actively infected with, or recovered from COVID-19 were included in the dataset. Where available, HLA class I and class II types were taken from metadata supplied by the sample provider and were not determined by assay-based typing. The material from the prospective study consisted of cDNA or gDNA derived from T cells, B-cell-depleted T cells, or PBMCs. Samples were obtained from the ongoing ImmuneRACE study (first 160 participants) and from 950 to 1,500 subjects provided by 6 global collaborators. The sample metadata nearly always contained a de-identified subject ID, COVID-19 status, age in years and sex.

With regard to this clone: Its antigen remains undetermined. No much larger clone exists at a distance of one base, and base qualities are not known.

Samples from volunteer blood donors who had recovered from COVID-19 were contributed by a second Seattle source. The collaborating institutions used their own protocols to collect whole blood in K2EDTA tubes. For TCRbeta analysis, collaborators shipped samples as frozen whole blood, isolated PBMCs, or DNA extracted from either of those sample types. What the authors observed across the whole study: The quantity of clinical and demographic metadata differed by source and by participant and was supplied without curation.

Per the germline V gene, MNHEY is the CDR1 and SVGEGT is the CDR2. Trimming costs V 3 bases and J 6 bases, and their ends lie 15 bases apart. Spanning cysteine to phenylalanine, the CDR3 consists of 14 amino acids. Only the CDR3 part of the read is kept: 42 bases, read in frame from the first base. The immunoSEQ Assay, a bias-controlled multiplex PCR, was used to amplify TCRbeta CDR3 regions from genomic DNA. The published analysis was carried out like this. The number of nucleated cells in each sample was estimated by amplification of reference gene primers within the assay. To quantify the absolute abundance of each unique TCRbeta CDR3 rearrangement, sequence reads were collapsed and filtered. For each sample, productive Simpson clonality was calculated as the square root of Simpson's diversity index across productive rearrangements. Drawn from immuneACCESS, this table holds only the in-frame rearrangements with V and J called that TCRdb kept. Clones are partly lost; checked studies trace under half to an unresolved V gene and leave the rest unexplained. V and J calls plus clone size are reproduced from that table; the DNA served to infer D and trimming. The sample yields about 200,000 clones; under 90% were counted once. Roughly 6% of the sample comes from the top ten.

This clonotype was sampled from a man in his 60s who had recovered from COVID-19. Sequenced: peripheral blood. The chain joins TRBV6-2 or TRBV6-3 to TRBJ2-7, with the identity of the D gene unclear. The nucleotides are TGTGCCAGCAGTTATAGTAGACGCCGGGTCGAGCAGTACTTC. It translates as CASSYSRRRVEQYF.